One sample yielded the 25 T cell receptor beta chains listed below, sequenced in a study of technical replicates of blood from a handful of donors (dated by TCRdb to about 2017). The library was prepared using the immunoSEQ multiplex PCR assay. The table was pulled from immuneACCESS by TCRdb, which kept in-frame rearrangements only. Such tables lose some clones; where checked, under half of the loss comes from unresolved V genes, and the rest has no known cause. The sample table holds 65,000 to 80,000 clones, of which approximately 95% were seen once. The ten largest clones take up 0.25% to 0.3% of the sample. The specimen was T cells isolated from PBMCs. Source of these receptors: a human donor in good health.

In its sample, this clone was seen a few times. V usage is TRBV10-2 and J usage is TRBJ1-5; 7 bases fit TRBD1. Unmatched junction bases numbered 11, after V lost 3 bases and J lost 9 bases. Germline-derived CDR1 and CDR2 are WSHSY and SAAADI. CDR3 length equals 15 residues. For the CDR3, the DNA is TGCGCCAGCAGTGAAGTAGGGGGCGGCGTTTGGCCCCAGCATTTT. This gives the protein CASSEVGGGVWPQHF.

The chain has TRBV13 and TRBJ1-2; D call uncertain. Germline loops: CDR1 PRHDT, CDR2 FYEKMQ (reference sequence). The CDR3 is 12 amino acids. With 3 bases removed from V and 3 bases from J, the gap between germline ends came to 5 bases. The CDR3 region is CASSFTDYGYTF. DNA of the CDR3: TGTGCCAGCAGCTTCACGGACTATGGCTACACCTTC.

The genes are TRBV25-1 and TRBJ2-7; 10 nucleotides align to TRBD2. This CDR3 comprises 16 residues. V gave up 2 bases and J gave up 3 bases; unmatched junction bases: 7. Germline V gene sequence: CDR1 MGHDK, CDR2 SYGVNS. CDR3 bases: TGTGCCAGCAGTGAAGGGGCTAGCGGGAGTTTCTACGAGCAGTACTTC. This sequence encodes CASSEGASGSFYEQYF.

This clone has a single count. Here the CDR3 reads CASSETTGGPYQPQHF. CDR3 DNA: TGCGCCAGCAGCGAAACGACAGGGGGCCCTTATCAGCCCCAGCATTTT. The J gene is TRBJ1-5, the V gene TRBV5-1, with TRBD1 identical over 10 bases. Germline lookup yields CDR1 SGHRS and CDR2 YFSETQ. Trimming removed 4 bases from V and 5 bases from J; junction bases left unmatched: 9. CDR3 length: 16 amino acids.

V and J are TRBV5-1 and TRBJ2-3; TRBD2 agrees at 7 bases. Unmatched junction bases numbered 9, after V lost 0 bases and J lost 2 bases. The germline V gene has CDR1 SGHRS and CDR2 YFSETQ. This CDR3 region has 17 residues. CDR3 in DNA: TGCGCCAGCAGCTTGGAGGGACTACCCACATTCACAGATACGCAGTATTTT. Its protein is CASSLEGLPTFTDTQYF.

The V gene is TRBV6-6, the J gene TRBJ1-3; weak D call: TRBD1 (5 bases). The CDR3 is 13 amino acids. Trimming removed 3 bases at V and 8 bases at J, with 11 bases between. Germline values: CDR1 MNHNY, CDR2 SVGAGI (reference sequence). The CDR3 spells CASSYRGWDTIYF. CDR3 in DNA: TGTGCCAGCAGTTATCGGGGGTGGGACACCATATATTTT.

J is TRBJ1-4 and V is TRBV10-1; D gene ambiguous. The CDR3 contains 14 residues. Germline V gene lookup returns CDR1 WNHNN and CDR2 SYGVQD (reference sequence). Trimming pared 11 bases from V and 7 bases from J, leaving 20 bases between. The CDR3 loop is CAREKEGLSEKLFF. CDR3 DNA sequence: TGCGCCCGCGAAAAGGAAGGACTATCTGAAAAACTGTTTTTT.

The rearrangement joins TRBV2 to TRBJ1-2; the D is unclear. CDR1 and CDR2 from the germline V gene are SNHLY and FYNNEI. V gave up 5 bases and J gave up 4 bases, with 11 bases separating them. CDR3 size: 13 residues. This CDR3 reads CASSPPSTYGYTF. The DNA for the CDR3 is TGTGCCAGCAGTCCCCCCAGTACCTATGGCTACACCTTC.

The chain's CDR3 is CASKQTGADTQYF. The CDR3, as DNA: TGTGCCAGCAAGCAAACAGGGGCTGATACGCAGTATTTT. The chain links TRBV6-5 to TRBJ2-3; 7 bases are shared with TRBD1. V shed 7 bases, J shed 6 bases, and the junction held 7 bases outside the gene matches. Germline CDR1 and CDR2: MNHEY and SVGAGI. This CDR3 region has 13 residues.

CDR3 DNA: TGTGCCAGCTCACCTCGATCCGGTATGTGGTTCTTC. It codes for CASSPRSGMWFF. The chain carries TRBV18 and TRBJ2-1; no reliable D call. The CDR3 totals 12 residues. The germline V gene encodes CDR1 KGHSH and CDR2 LQKENI. V was trimmed by 3 bases and J by 15 bases, leaving 15 bases between them.

This clone was observed a handful of times. J is TRBJ2-5 and V is TRBV7-9; 10 nucleotides match TRBD1. The germline V gene has CDR1 SEHNR and CDR2 FQNEAQ (reference sequence). This CDR3 region has 14 residues. The V gene end was trimmed by 4 bases and the J gene end by 4 bases; junction bases not matched to a gene: 3. CDR3 protein: CASSSRTGGETQYF. The CDR3 coding sequence is TGTGCCAGCAGCTCTAGGACAGGGGGAGAGACCCAGTACTTC.

The chain employs TRBV20-1 and TRBJ2-3; D is unresolved. V dropped 6 bases and J dropped 4 bases, with 8 bases sitting between them. Looked up from germline, CDR1 is DFQATT and CDR2 is SNEGSKA (reference sequence). The length of the CDR3 is 11 residues. The CDR3 loop is CSALSADTQYF. CDR3 DNA: TGCAGTGCATTAAGCGCAGATACGCAGTATTTT.

This clone was recorded once. The gene calls are TRBV4-2 and TRBJ2-7; 10 positions agree with TRBD2. This CDR3 region has 15 residues. The V gene's germline CDR1 is LGHNA and CDR2 YNFKEQ. Trimming cost V 1 base and J 3 bases; bases outside gene matches: 3. The CDR3 bases are TGTGCCAGCAGCCAAGGGATAGCGGGGGGCTACGAGCAGTACTTC. The encoded protein is CASSQGIAGGYEQYF.

The V and J genes are TRBV2 and TRBJ2-3; 8 nucleotides match TRBD2. The CDR3 sequence is 18 residues long. Trimming cost V 1 base and J 3 bases; bases outside gene matches: 12. In germline, CDR1 is SNHLY, CDR2 FYNNEI. For the CDR3, the DNA is TGTGCCAGCAGTGAAGTTAGCGGGGACGGAGGAAGGACAGATACGCAGTATTTT. Its protein product is CASSEVSGDGGRTDTQYF.

This chain links TRBV28 with TRBJ2-1; perhaps TRBD2 as D (6 bases). Trimming removed 8 bases from V and 1 base from J, with 9 bases in between. This CDR3 spans 13 amino acids. The germline V gene has CDR1 MDHEN and CDR2 SYDVKM. CDR3 bases: TGTGCCAGCGTTGCGGGGTCCTACAATGAGCAGTTCTTC. Its translation is CASVAGSYNEQFF.

Here the CDR3 reads CASSPPDRDTEAFF. CDR3 bases: TGTGCCAGCAGCCCGCCGGACAGGGACACTGAAGCTTTCTTT. The chain combines TRBV13 with TRBJ1-1; the match to TRBD1 covers 8 bases. Per germline, CDR1 PRHDT and CDR2 FYEKMQ (reference sequence). V was pared by 5 bases and J by 3 bases, with 5 bases of the junction left unmatched. There are 14 residues in the CDR3.

The chain carries TRBV9 and TRBJ2-7; 8 nucleotides line up with TRBD2. Trimming cost V 3 bases and J 7 bases; bases outside gene matches: 9. The CDR3 is 14 amino acids. Germline values: CDR1 SGDLS, CDR2 YYNGEE. The CDR3 sequence is CASSASGGAGEQYF. CDR3 sequence (DNA): TGTGCCAGCAGCGCCAGCGGGGGTGCGGGGGAGCAGTACTTC.

The chain carries TRBV7-8 and TRBJ2-5; 8 bases align to TRBD2. Germline V CDR1 and CDR2: SGHVS, FQNEAQ. The CDR3 loop spans 14 amino acids. After removal of 1 base from V and 13 bases from J, the junction contained 11 bases not matched to a gene. CDR3 bases: TGTGCCAGCAGCTTAGGGGTAGAGCGGGGGTTAGGGTACTTC. Protein sequence: CASSLGVERGLGYF.

The rearrangement uses TRBV2 and TRBJ2-1, with TRBD2 matching 8 bases. The CDR3 loop spans 13 amino acids. Per the germline V gene, CDR1 is SNHLY and CDR2 is FYNNEI. V gave up 9 bases and J gave up 9 bases; unmatched junction bases: 10. The CDR3 is CARGREAGGEQFF. DNA of the CDR3: TGTGCCAGAGGCCGGGAGGCGGGGGGTGAGCAGTTCTTC.

The V gene is TRBV10-3, the J gene TRBJ2-7; tentative D call: TRBD1 (7 bases). Germline V gene sequence: CDR1 ENHRY, CDR2 SYGVKD. V dropped 4 bases and J dropped 4 bases, with 17 bases sitting between them. CDR3 length equals 15 residues. This chain's CDR3 is CAISVRNRGGYEQYF. In DNA form, the CDR3 reads TGTGCCATCAGTGTCCGGAACAGGGGAGGTTACGAGCAGTACTTC.

This clone was observed once. V gene TRBV7-9 combines with J gene TRBJ1-6; tentatively, D is TRBD1 (6 bases). The CDR3 is 13 amino acids. In germline, CDR1 is SEHNR, CDR2 FQNEAQ (reference sequence). Trimming stripped 4 bases from V and 8 bases from J, with 9 bases between. The CDR3 protein is CASSSAGDSPLHF. CDR3 in DNA: TGTGCCAGCAGCTCCGCAGGGGATTCACCCCTCCACTTT.

The chain uses TRBV28 and TRBJ1-1; unclear D gene. The germline gives CDR1 MDHEN, CDR2 SYDVKM. Between the trimmed V and J ends, which lost 6 bases and 3 bases, there was a span of 14 bases. CDR3 length: 14 residues. The CDR3 coding sequence is TGTGCCAGCAGACATAAGTGGCGGTACACTGAAGCTTTCTTT. This translates into CASRHKWRYTEAFF.

This clone was observed a handful of times. CDR3 in DNA: TGCGCCAGCAGCACCGACCCTGGAGGATCGCAGTATTTT. It encodes CASSTDPGGSQYF. The chain combines TRBV5-1 with TRBJ2-3, with D perhaps TRBD2 (5 bases). Trimming cost V 4 bases and J 10 bases, with 16 bases left between them. This CDR3 is 13 amino acids long. CDR1 is SGHRS and CDR2 is YFSETQ in the germline V gene.

The rearrangement joins TRBV4-1 to TRBJ1-1; D not certain. This CDR3 has 17 amino acids. V dropped 1 base and J dropped 1 base, with 16 bases sitting between them. Looked up from germline, CDR1 is MGHRA and CDR2 is YSYEKL. DNA for the CDR3: TGCGCCAGCAGCCAAGGAATAGCTCTGGGTTGGAACACTGAAGCTTTCTTT. This gives the protein CASSQGIALGWNTEAFF.

This chain links TRBV4-1 with TRBJ1-1; D remains unclear. V lost 4 bases and J 2 bases, leaving 11 bases between the germline ends. This CDR3 has 14 residues. Germline V gene sequence: CDR1 MGHRA, CDR2 YSYEKL. DNA for the CDR3: TGCGCCAGCAGCCTCGCGGGCTTTAACACTGAAGCTTTCTTT. Protein: CASSLAGFNTEAFF.